This paragraph reports one T cell receptor (beta chain). Its specificity is not known. Germline assignment: CDR1 SGHRS and CDR2 YFSETQ. V dropped 1 base and J dropped 5 bases, with 13 bases sitting between them. The CDR3 runs 14 residues. PCR was performed using 60 Vbeta and 13 Jbeta primers. Repertoires were generated with immunoSEQ multiplex PCR, while TCRdb's copy carries only in-frame clones and drops some. The top ten hold 1.5% to 2% of the sample, which has about 120,000 clones, approximately 61% seen once. The record originates from a study of cytomegalovirus exposure and HLA in healthy donors. Study conclusions and caveats: For most TCR beta V segments, an earlier analysis put the productive rate at about 87% or about 30% of the time. Several of the most significant clusters appeared linked to common viral pathogens, based on a later analysis. Follow-up analysis later connected one missense variant in DCLRE1C with trimming of TCR beta V- and J-genes.

The chain carries TRBV5-1 and TRBJ2-7; the D gene is possibly TRBD1 (6 bases). The source is a man younger than 45 in good health and CMV-seropositive. The sequenced sample consisted of PBMCs. As DNA, the CDR3 is TGCGCCAGCAGCTTGTCCCAGGGGCTAAACGAGCAGTACTTC. Amino acids: CASSLSQGLNEQYF.